This entry lists 5 T cell receptor beta chains sequenced from one sample in a study of cytomegalovirus exposure and HLA in healthy donors. Profiled with immunoSEQ multiplex PCR; TCRdb holds only in-frame clones, not every one. The sample shows 150,000 to 200,000 clones, approximately 80% of them seen only once. The specimen was PBMCs. Source of these receptors: a man younger than 30 in good health and CMV-seropositive.

The CDR3 reads CASSVASGRSSYNEQFF. The DNA for the CDR3 is TGTGCCAGCAGCGTAGCTAGCGGGAGGAGCTCCTACAATGAGCAGTTCTTC. This rearrangement joins TRBV9 to TRBJ2-1, with TRBD2 matching over 11 bases. Germline V lookup: CDR1 SGDLS, CDR2 YYNGEE. The CDR3 extends over 17 amino acids. V was pared by 0 bases and J by 0 bases, with 2 bases of the junction left unmatched.

In DNA form, the CDR3 reads TGTGCCAGCTCACGGGACAGGGGGTTTCAAGAGACCCAGTACTTC. It encodes CASSRDRGFQETQYF. The rearrangement joins TRBV18 to TRBJ2-5; 11 nucleotides align to TRBD1. There are 15 residues in the CDR3. The trim removed 4 bases at V and 2 bases at J, leaving 3 bases unmatched. Germline CDR1 reads KGHSH; CDR2 reads LQKENI.

J is TRBJ2-3 and V is TRBV11-3; the match to TRBD2 covers 12 bases. The CDR3 length is 17 residues. In germline, CDR1 is SGHNT, CDR2 YENEEA. With 2 bases clipped from V and 3 bases from J, the junction kept 6 bases outside the gene matches. The CDR3 reads CASSLWSGLAGTDTQYF. In DNA form, the CDR3 reads TGTGCCAGCAGCTTATGGTCAGGACTAGCGGGGACAGATACGCAGTATTTT.

The gene calls are TRBV9 and TRBJ1-5, with a weak D call TRBD1 (5 bases). CDR3 length: 15 residues. CDR1 and CDR2 (germline): SGDLS, YYNGEE. V lost 3 bases and J lost 6, with 16 bases in between. The CDR3 sequence is CASSAYGGVGQPQHF. The DNA for the CDR3 is TGTGCCAGCAGCGCTTACGGAGGGGTCGGTCAGCCCCAGCATTTT.

This clone came up a few times. The V and J genes are TRBV2 and TRBJ2-7; 10 positions match TRBD1. The CDR3 covers 15 residues. Per the germline V gene, CDR1 is SNHLY and CDR2 is FYNNEI. The trim removed 6 bases at V and 6 bases at J, leaving 11 bases unmatched. The CDR3 reads CASSITGTGEGEQYF. The CDR3 nucleotides read TGTGCCAGCAGCATAACCGGGACAGGGGAAGGCGAGCAGTACTTC.